The 3 T cell receptor beta chains below were found in one sample sequenced in a study of blood T cell repertoires in COVID-19. The protocol was immunoSEQ multiplex PCR, while the TCRdb copy is restricted to in-frame clones and leaves out a portion. This table has about 45,000 clones, around 85% appearing once. Source material: peripheral blood. These receptors came from a human donor in a cohort sampled during active COVID-19.

Turning to this clone: A read error may account for a junction end that differs from germline. The rearrangement joins TRBV7-7 to TRBJ2-5; no reliable D call. The CDR3 consists of 13 residues. Germline values: CDR1 SSHAT, CDR2 FNYEAQ (reference sequence). CDR3 loop: CASSLVLFETQYF. The CDR3 region has the DNA TGTGCTAGCAGCTTAGTACTATTTGAGACCCAGTACTTC. The full variable domain, in which reference TRBV7-7 and TRBJ2-5 provide the parts outside the CDR3, is GAGVSQSPRYKVTKRGQDVTLRCDPISSHATLYWYQQALGQGPEFLTYFNYEAQPDKSGLPSDRFSAERPEGSISTLTIQRTEQRDSAMYRCASSLVLFETQYFGPGTRLLVL.

The gene calls are TRBV14 and TRBJ2-7, with 7 bases matching TRBD2. CDR3 size: 18 residues. V trimming: 1 base; J trimming: 6 bases; junction bases outside the gene matches: 18. Germline-derived CDR1 and CDR2 are SGHDN and FVKESK. The CDR3 bases are TGTGCCAGCAGCCAAGGCCAGGTTACTAGCGCCTTTTATACCGAGCAGTACTTC. It specifies CASSQGQVTSAFYTEQYF.

With respect to this clone: Because the CDR3's place on the DNA is in doubt, the DNA is left out and the CDR3 is given as listed by TCRdb. The chain combines TRBV21-1 with TRBJ1-4. TRBV21-1 is marked as a pseudogene. The CDR3 is 18 amino acids long, termini counted. The CDR3 reads CASSKVGGGSPTNEKLFF.